What follows are 5 T cell receptor beta chains derived from one specimen sequenced in a study of T cell repertoires in cytomegalovirus infection. TCRdb redid the calling of the reads with MiXCR, one entry per CDR3 protein. The table has about 500,000 distinct CDR3 sequences, roughly a third seen once. Antigens for these TCRs are unknown. Sequencing was performed on cultured PBMCs, taken from culture after CMV antigen stimulation. Receptors were obtained from a human donor in good health (CMV status not recorded). Some clones in this sample may be carry-over from other donors' samples.

The rearrangement links TRBV6-1 to TRBJ1-4, with a possible D match to TRBD1 (6 bases). CDR1 and CDR2 from the germline V gene are MNHNS and SASEGT. The V end was cut by 6 bases, the J end by 7 bases, with 15 bases between. The CDR3 covers 14 residues. CDR3 DNA: TGTGCCAGCAGACCTGGGGGCGCGGGTGAAAAACTGTTTTTT. This encodes CASRPGGAGEKLFF.

The chain uses TRBV19 and TRBJ2-6, with D possibly matching TRBD1 (5 bases). Germline assignment: CDR1 LNHDA and CDR2 SQIVND (reference sequence). This CDR3 spans 17 amino acids. Trimming left V 3 bases short and J 0 bases short, with 12 bases between. The CDR3 spells CASSINRPISGANVLTF. In DNA form, the CDR3 reads TGTGCCAGTAGTATCAACAGGCCCATCTCTGGGGCCAACGTCCTGACTTTC.

This clonotype was counted many times. J is TRBJ2-5 and V is TRBV7-2; 13 nucleotides agree with TRBD2. The CDR3 extends over 15 amino acids. Germline V gene sequence: CDR1 SGHTA, CDR2 FQGNSA. V lost 10 bases and J lost 5; bases outside the gene matches: 10. The chain's CDR3 is CATGGTSGIRETQYF. CDR3 bases: TGTGCCACGGGAGGGACTAGCGGGATCCGGGAGACCCAGTACTTC.

V is TRBV7-9 and J is TRBJ1-6; D gene uncertain. Germline V gene sequence: CDR1 SEHNR, CDR2 FQNEAQ (reference sequence). The V end was cut by 6 bases, the J end by 10 bases, with 10 bases between. CDR3 length: 12 residues. In DNA form, the CDR3 reads TGTGCCAGCAGACTCACGGGCTCACCCCTCCACTTT. Protein product: CASRLTGSPLHF.

This clonotype came up many times. V usage is TRBV7-2 and J usage is TRBJ2-3; TRBD1 might be the D (5 bases). CDR1 and CDR2 (germline): SGHTA, FQGNSA. The CDR3 runs to 13 residues. V shed 4 bases and J shed 4 bases, with 9 bases lying between them. CDR3 coding DNA: TGTGCCAGCAGCTATCAGGGTGCAGATACGCAGTATTTT. It specifies CASSYQGADTQYF.